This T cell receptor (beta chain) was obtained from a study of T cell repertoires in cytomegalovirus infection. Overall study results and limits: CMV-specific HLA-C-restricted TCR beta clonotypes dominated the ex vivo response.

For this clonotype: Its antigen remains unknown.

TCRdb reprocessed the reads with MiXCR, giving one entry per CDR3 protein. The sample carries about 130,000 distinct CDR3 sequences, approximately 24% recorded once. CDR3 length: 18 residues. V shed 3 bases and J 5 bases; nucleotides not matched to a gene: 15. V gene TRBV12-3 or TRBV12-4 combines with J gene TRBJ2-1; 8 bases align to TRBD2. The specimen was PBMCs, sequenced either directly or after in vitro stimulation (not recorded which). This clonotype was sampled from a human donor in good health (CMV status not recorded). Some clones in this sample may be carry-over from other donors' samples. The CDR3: CASSLYTVPGLGHNEQFF. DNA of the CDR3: TGTGCCAGCAGTTTGTACACAGTCCCGGGACTAGGGCACAATGAGCAGTTCTTC.